A single sample is the source of the 7 T cell receptor beta chains below, sequenced in a study of blood T cells in healthy people across ages. A sample-barcoded 5' primer and a J-beta primer mix were used in a second PCR of about 6 to 12 cycles. Via MiXCR, TCRdb re-called the 5' RACE reads, giving one row per CDR3 protein. The sample records roughly 1.4 million distinct CDR3 sequences, 55% to 75% being singletons. Source material: blood. All receptors come from a man between 18 and 29 years old in good health.

The chain couples TRBV15 to TRBJ1-5, with D tentatively TRBD1 (5 bases). V was trimmed by 5 bases and J by 7 bases, leaving 12 bases between them. Per the germline V gene, CDR1 is LNHNV and CDR2 is YYDKDF (reference sequence). The length of the CDR3 is 13 residues. The CDR3 loop reads CATSGRGAQPQHF. DNA of the CDR3: TGTGCCACCAGCGGGCGAGGGGCACAGCCCCAGCATTTT.

The chain employs TRBV7-2 and TRBJ1-4; TRBD1 matches 7 bases. Germline V CDR1 and CDR2: SGHTA, FQGNSA. J lost 2 bases, V lost 5 bases, and 5 bases had no gene match. This CDR3 comprises 15 residues. The CDR3 loop is CASSVRGPTNEKLFF. CDR3 nucleotide sequence: TGTGCCAGCAGCGTAAGGGGGCCCACTAATGAAAAACTGTTTTTT.

The V and J genes are TRBV3-1 and TRBJ1-2; D gene uncertain. The CDR3 extends over 14 amino acids. Germline CDR1 reads LGHDT; CDR2 reads YNNKEL (reference sequence). With 4 bases removed from V and 5 bases from J, the gap between germline ends came to 14 bases. The CDR3 loop reads CASSLGMTQYGYTF. DNA of the CDR3: TGTGCCAGCAGCCTTGGCATGACACAATATGGCTACACCTTC. The entire variable domain, with the rest obtained from reference TRBV3-1 and TRBJ1-2, is as follows: DTAVSQTPKYLVTQMGNDKSIKCEQNLGHDTMYWYKQDSKKFLKIMFSYNNKELIINETVPNRFSPKSPDKAHLNLHINSLELGDSAVYFCASSLGMTQYGYTFGSGTRLTVV.

This clonotype turned up a few times. J is TRBJ1-5 and V is TRBV12-3 or TRBV12-4; 10 positions agree with TRBD1. Trimming cost V 3 bases and J 1 base; bases outside gene matches: 3. This CDR3 spans 16 amino acids. CDR3 sequence: CASSFWTGGSNQPQHF. CDR3 DNA: TGTGCCAGCAGTTTCTGGACAGGGGGAAGCAATCAGCCCCAGCATTTT.

The V and J genes are TRBV4-1 and TRBJ2-7, with D perhaps TRBD1 (6 bases). V lost 1 base and J 5 bases, leaving 12 bases between the germline ends. This CDR3 is built from 14 residues. The germline CDR1 and CDR2 sequences are MGHRA and YSYEKL. The CDR3: CASSQVTGTDEQYF. The CDR3 DNA reads TGCGCCAGCAGCCAAGTTACAGGGACCGACGAGCAGTACTTC.

The rearrangement uses TRBV20-1 and TRBJ2-3, with 11 bases identical to TRBD1. With 2 bases clipped from V and 6 bases from J, the junction kept 4 bases outside the gene matches. Germline CDR1 DFQATT, CDR2 SNEGSKA (reference sequence). The CDR3 runs 14 residues. This CDR3 is CSARLGTGGDTQYF. CDR3 bases: TGCAGTGCTAGACTCGGGACAGGGGGTGATACGCAGTATTTT.

This sequence joins TRBV20-1 and TRBJ2-1, with unresolved D. Germline-derived CDR1 and CDR2 are DFQATT and SNEGSKA (reference sequence). CDR3 length: 15 amino acids. V gave up 3 bases and J gave up 1 base, with 13 bases separating them. CDR3 sequence: CSASFLTLSYNEQFF. The CDR3 bases are TGCAGTGCTAGCTTCTTGACCCTATCCTACAATGAGCAGTTCTTC.